The TCR beta chain described here comes from a study of control samples from healthy donors and cancer patients. The CDR3 is 14 residues long. J lost 4 bases, V lost 5 bases, and 7 bases had no gene match. Germline V CDR1 and CDR2: SGHAT, FQNNGV. Clones were sequenced by immunoSEQ multiplex PCR, and TCRdb holds only the in-frame ones, with some missing. The sample records around 130,000 clones, about nine tenths being singletons. V is TRBV11-2 and J is TRBJ2-5, with 7 bases lining up with TRBD2. The receptor's source is a man aged 18 to 29 in good health. The sequencing input was blood. The CDR3 here is CASSPSGEGETQYF. The CDR3 DNA follows: TGTGCCAGCAGCCCTTCGGGGGAGGGAGAGACCCAGTACTTC. The complete variable domain, with remaining parts taken from reference TRBV11-2 and TRBJ2-5, reads EAGVAQSPRYKIIEKRQSVAFWCNPISGHATLYWYQQILGQGPKLLIQFQNNGVVDDSQLPKDRFSAERLKGVDSTLKIQPAKLEDSAVYLCASSPSGEGETQYFGPGTRLLVL.